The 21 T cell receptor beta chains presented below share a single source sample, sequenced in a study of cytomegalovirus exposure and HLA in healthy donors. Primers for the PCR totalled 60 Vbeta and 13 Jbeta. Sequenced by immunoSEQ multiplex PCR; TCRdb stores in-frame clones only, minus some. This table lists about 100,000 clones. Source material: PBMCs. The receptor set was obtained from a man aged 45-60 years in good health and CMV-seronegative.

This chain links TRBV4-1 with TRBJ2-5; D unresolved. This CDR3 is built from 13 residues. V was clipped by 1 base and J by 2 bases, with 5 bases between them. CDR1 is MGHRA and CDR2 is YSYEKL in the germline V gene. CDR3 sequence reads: CASSQVRQETQYF. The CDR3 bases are TGCGCCAGCAGCCAAGTCAGACAAGAGACCCAGTACTTC.

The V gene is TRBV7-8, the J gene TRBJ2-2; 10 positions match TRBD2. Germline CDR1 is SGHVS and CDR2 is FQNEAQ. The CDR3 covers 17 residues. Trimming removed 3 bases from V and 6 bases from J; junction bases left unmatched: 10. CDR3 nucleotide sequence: TGTGCCAGCAGCTTGAGAAGCGGGAGGGCCGTCGCCGGGGAGCTGTTTTTT. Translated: CASSLRSGRAVAGELFF.

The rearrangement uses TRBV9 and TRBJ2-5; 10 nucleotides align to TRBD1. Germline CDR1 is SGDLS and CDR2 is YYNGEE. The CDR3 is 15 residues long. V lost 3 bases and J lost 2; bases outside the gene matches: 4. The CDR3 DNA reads TGTGCCAGCAGCGAGGGACAGGGGAGGCAAGAGACCCAGTACTTC. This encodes CASSEGQGRQETQYF.

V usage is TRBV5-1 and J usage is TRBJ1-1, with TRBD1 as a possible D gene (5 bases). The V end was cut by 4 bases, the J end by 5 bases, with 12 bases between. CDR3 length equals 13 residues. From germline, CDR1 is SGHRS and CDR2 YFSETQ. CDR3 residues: CASSLGGGTEAFF. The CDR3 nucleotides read TGCGCCAGCAGCCTGGGGGGAGGGACTGAAGCTTTCTTT.

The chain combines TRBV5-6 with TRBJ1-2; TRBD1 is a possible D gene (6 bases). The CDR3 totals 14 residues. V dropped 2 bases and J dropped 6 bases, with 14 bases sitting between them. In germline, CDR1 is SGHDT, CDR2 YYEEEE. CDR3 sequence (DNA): TGTGCCAGCAGCTTTAACCGGGGGGCAGATGGCTACACCTTC. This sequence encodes CASSFNRGADGYTF.

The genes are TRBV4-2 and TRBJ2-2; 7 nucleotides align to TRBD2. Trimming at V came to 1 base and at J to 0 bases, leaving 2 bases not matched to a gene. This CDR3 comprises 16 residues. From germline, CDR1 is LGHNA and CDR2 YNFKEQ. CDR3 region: CASSQVGGSNTGELFF. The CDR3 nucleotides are TGTGCCAGCAGCCAAGTGGGGGGGTCGAACACCGGGGAGCTGTTTTTT.

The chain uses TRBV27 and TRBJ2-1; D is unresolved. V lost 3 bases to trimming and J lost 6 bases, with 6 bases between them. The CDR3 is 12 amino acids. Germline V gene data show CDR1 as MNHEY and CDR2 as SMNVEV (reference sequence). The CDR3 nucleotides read TGTGCCAGCAGTTTCACATCCAATGAGCAGTTCTTC. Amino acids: CASSFTSNEQFF.

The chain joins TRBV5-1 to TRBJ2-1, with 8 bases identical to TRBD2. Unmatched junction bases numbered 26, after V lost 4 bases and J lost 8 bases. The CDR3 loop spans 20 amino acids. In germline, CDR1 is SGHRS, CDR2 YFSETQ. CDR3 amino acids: CASSHSSGTSFRVAGDEQFF. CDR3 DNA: TGCGCCAGCAGCCACTCCTCGGGGACTAGTTTTCGGGTCGCCGGCGATGAGCAGTTCTTC.

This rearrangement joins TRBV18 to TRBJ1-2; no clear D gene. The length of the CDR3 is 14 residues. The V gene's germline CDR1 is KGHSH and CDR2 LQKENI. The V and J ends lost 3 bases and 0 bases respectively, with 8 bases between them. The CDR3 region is CASSPIDTNYGYTF. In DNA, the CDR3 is TGTGCCAGCTCACCGATAGATACTAACTATGGCTACACCTTC.

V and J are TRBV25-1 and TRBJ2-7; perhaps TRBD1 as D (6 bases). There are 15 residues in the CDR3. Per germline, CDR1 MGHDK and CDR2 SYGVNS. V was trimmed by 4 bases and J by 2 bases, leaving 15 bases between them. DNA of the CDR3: TGTGCCAGCAGTGGTACAGGGAGTGGCGCCTACGAGCAGTACTTC. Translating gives CASSGTGSGAYEQYF.

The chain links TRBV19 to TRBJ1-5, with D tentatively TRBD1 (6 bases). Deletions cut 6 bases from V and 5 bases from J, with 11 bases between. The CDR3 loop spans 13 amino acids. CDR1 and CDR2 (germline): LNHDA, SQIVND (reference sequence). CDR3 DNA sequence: TGTGCCAGTAGGGCCAGGGGTGATCAGCCCCAGCATTTT. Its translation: CASRARGDQPQHF. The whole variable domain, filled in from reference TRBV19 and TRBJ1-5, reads DGGITQSPKYLFRKEGQNVTLSCEQNLNHDAMYWYRQDPGQGLRLIYYSQIVNDFQKGDIAEGYSVSREKKESFPLTVTSAQKNPTAFYLCASRARGDQPQHFGDGTRLSIL.

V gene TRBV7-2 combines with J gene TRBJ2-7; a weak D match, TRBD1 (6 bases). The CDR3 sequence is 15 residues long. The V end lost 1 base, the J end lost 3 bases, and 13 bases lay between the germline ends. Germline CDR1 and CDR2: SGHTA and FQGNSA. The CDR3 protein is CASSLGTAKDYEQYF. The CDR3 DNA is TGTGCCAGCAGCTTAGGGACAGCTAAGGACTACGAGCAGTACTTC.

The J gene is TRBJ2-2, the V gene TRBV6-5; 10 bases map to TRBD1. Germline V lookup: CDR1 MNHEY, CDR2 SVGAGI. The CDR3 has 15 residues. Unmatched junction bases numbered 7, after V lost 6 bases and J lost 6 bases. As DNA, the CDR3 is TGTGCCAGCAGAAGGACAGGGGGAAACCCCGGGGAGCTGTTTTTT. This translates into CASRRTGGNPGELFF.

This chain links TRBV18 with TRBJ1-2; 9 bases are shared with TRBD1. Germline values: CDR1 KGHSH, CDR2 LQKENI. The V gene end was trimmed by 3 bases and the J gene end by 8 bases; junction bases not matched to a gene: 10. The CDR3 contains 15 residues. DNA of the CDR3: TGTGCCAGCTCACCCCCGGGACAGGGCCCCGAGGGCTACACCTTC. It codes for CASSPPGQGPEGYTF.

The CDR3 protein is CASSLDPSPGELFF. The CDR3 DNA is TGCGCCAGCAGCTTAGATCCGAGCCCCGGGGAGCTGTTTTTT. The rearrangement uses TRBV5-1 and TRBJ2-2, with D hard to call. The CDR3 is 14 amino acids. V lost 2 bases and J 6 bases, leaving 11 bases between the germline ends. CDR1 is SGHRS and CDR2 is YFSETQ in the germline V gene.

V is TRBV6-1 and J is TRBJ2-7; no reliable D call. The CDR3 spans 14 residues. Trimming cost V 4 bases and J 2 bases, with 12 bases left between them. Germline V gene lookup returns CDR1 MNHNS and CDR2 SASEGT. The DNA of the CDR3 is TGTGCCAGCAGTGTTGAACAGTTTGCCTACGAGCAGTACTTC. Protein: CASSVEQFAYEQYF.

The CDR3 region has the DNA TGTGCCAGCAGTGTTTCAGGACAGGGTTATAGCAATCAGCCCCAGCATTTT. The encoded protein is CASSVSGQGYSNQPQHF. The chain joins TRBV2 to TRBJ1-5; 8 positions match TRBD1. The CDR3 is 17 residues long. V lost 4 bases, J lost 0 bases, and 8 bases stayed unmatched. CDR1 is SNHLY, CDR2 FYNNEI, per germline.

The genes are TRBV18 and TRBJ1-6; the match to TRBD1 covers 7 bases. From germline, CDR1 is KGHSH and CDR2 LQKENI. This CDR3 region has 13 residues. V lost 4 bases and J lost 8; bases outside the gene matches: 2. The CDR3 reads CASSLTGDSPLHF. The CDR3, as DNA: TGTGCCAGCTCACTAACAGGGGATTCACCCCTCCACTTT. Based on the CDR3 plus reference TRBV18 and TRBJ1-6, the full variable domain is NAGVMQNPRHLVRRRGQEARLRCSPMKGHSHVYWYRQLPEEGLKFMVYLQKENIIDESGMPKERFSAEFPKEGPSILRIQQVVRGDSAAYFCASSLTGDSPLHFGNGTRLTVT.

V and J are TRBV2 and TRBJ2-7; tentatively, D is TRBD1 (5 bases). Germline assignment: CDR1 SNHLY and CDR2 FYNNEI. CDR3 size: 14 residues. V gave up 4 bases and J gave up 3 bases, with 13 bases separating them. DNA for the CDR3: TGTGCCAGCAGTGCCGGCAGGGTAGGCTACGAGCAGTACTTC. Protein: CASSAGRVGYEQYF.

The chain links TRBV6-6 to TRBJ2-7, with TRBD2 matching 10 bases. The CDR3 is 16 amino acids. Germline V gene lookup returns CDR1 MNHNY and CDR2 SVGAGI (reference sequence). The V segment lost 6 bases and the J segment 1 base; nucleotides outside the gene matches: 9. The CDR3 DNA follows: TGTGCCAGCAGCCCGCATATAGCGGGGGGTTCCTACGAGCAGTACTTC. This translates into CASSPHIAGGSYEQYF.

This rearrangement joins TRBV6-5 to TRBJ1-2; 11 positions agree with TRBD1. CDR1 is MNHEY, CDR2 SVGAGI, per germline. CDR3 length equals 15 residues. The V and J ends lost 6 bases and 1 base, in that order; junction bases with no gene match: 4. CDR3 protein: CASRQDRGHNYGYTF. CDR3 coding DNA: TGTGCCAGCAGACAGGACAGGGGGCATAACTATGGCTACACCTTC.